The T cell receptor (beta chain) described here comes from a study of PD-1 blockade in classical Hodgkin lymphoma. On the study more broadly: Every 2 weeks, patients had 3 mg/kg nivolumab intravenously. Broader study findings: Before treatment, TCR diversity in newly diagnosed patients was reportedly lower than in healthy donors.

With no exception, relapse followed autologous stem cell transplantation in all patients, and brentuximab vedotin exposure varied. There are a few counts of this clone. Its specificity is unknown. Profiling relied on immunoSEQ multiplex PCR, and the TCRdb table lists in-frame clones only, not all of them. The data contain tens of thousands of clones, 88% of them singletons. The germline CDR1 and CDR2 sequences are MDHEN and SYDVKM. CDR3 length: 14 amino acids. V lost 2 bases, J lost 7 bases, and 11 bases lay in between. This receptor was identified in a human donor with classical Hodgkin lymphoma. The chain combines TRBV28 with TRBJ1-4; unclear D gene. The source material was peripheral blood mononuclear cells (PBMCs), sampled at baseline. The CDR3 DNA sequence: TGTGCCAGCAGTTTACCCGGGCTGGCTGAAAAACTGTTTTTT. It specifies CASSLPGLAEKLFF.